What follows are 23 T cell receptor beta chains derived from one specimen sequenced in a study of T-cell memory formation after mild COVID-19 (dated by TCRdb to the early 2020s). The method was 5' RACE. Instrument used: Illumina NovaSeq 6000. The public reads were run again by TCRdb, first through fastp at Q25 and then through MiXCR, and only productive beta chains were kept. Entries that share a CDR3 protein sequence are merged under the most common genes and DNA. For this sample there are more than 250,000 distinct CDR3 sequences; 16% appear just once. The biggest ten clones account for more than 20% of the sample. The sample taken for sequencing was PBMCs or a T cell subset sorted from them (not recorded which). The receptors were gathered from a man between 18 and 35 years old who had mild COVID-19 (a few samples of this study predate the infection). The sample titles of this study are shuffled in the database, so cell type and time point are left out; the donor was told from shared clones.

This clonotype has just a few counts. The V call is TRBV5-5, the J call TRBJ2-1; 10 bases match TRBD1. The CDR3 length is 15 residues. Losses at the gene ends were 5 bases for V and 10 bases for J; bases not matched to a gene: 12. Germline V CDR1 and CDR2: SGHKS, YYEKEE (reference sequence). CDR3 sequence reads: CASRRQGALMWEQFF. The CDR3 bases are TGTGCCAGCAGGAGACAGGGGGCGCTTATGTGGGAGCAGTTCTTC.

V usage is TRBV28 and J usage is TRBJ1-1, with D maybe TRBD1 (5 bases). Deletions cut 7 bases from V and 5 bases from J, with 14 bases between. Germline V lookup: CDR1 MDHEN, CDR2 SYDVKM. This CDR3 region has 13 residues. CDR3 sequence reads: CASTPGARTEAFF. In nucleotides, the CDR3 is TGTGCCAGCACCCCTGGGGCTCGGACTGAAGCTTTCTTT. Together with reference TRBV28 and TRBJ1-1, the CDR3 gives the full variable domain: DVKVTQSSRYLVKRTGEKVFLECVQDMDHENMFWYRQDPGLGLRLIYFSYDVKMKEKGDIPEGYSVSREKKERFSLILESASTNQTSMYLCASTPGARTEAFFGQGTRLTVV.

V is TRBV20-1 and J is TRBJ2-1; D is perhaps TRBD2 (5 bases). V lost 7 bases to trimming and J lost 4 bases, with 23 bases between them. Germline values: CDR1 DFQATT, CDR2 SNEGSKA (reference sequence). This CDR3 has 16 amino acids. The CDR3 is CSVAIRRASRYNEQFF. As DNA, the CDR3 is TGCAGTGTCGCCATCCGCCGGGCTAGCAGATACAATGAGCAGTTCTTC.

The V and J genes are TRBV10-3 and TRBJ2-1, with TRBD1 matching 9 bases. Germline CDR1 and CDR2: ENHRY and SYGVKD. CDR3 size: 14 residues. J lost 3 bases, V lost 8 bases, and 5 bases had no gene match. Written as DNA, the CDR3 is TGTGCCATCCATCCGGGACAGGGCTACAATGAGCAGTTCTTC. Residues: CAIHPGQGYNEQFF.

This clonotype was counted only a few times. The rearrangement uses TRBV6-1 and TRBJ2-7; D gene uncertain. V shed 1 base and J shed 3 bases, with 4 bases lying between them. The germline V gene encodes CDR1 MNHNS and CDR2 SASEGT. This CDR3 comprises 12 residues. The CDR3 bases are TGTGCCAGCAGTGAAGGGGACTACGAGCAGTACTTC. As protein: CASSEGDYEQYF.

This clonotype came up a few times. The rearrangement uses TRBV7-9 and TRBJ2-1; D may be TRBD2 (5 bases). Per germline, CDR1 SEHNR and CDR2 FQNEAQ (reference sequence). CDR3 length: 16 residues. Trimming stripped 5 bases from V and 3 bases from J, with 17 bases between. For the CDR3, the DNA is TGTGCCAGCAGCCAAGCAACGGGCCGGGGCTACAATGAGCAGTTCTTC. It encodes CASSQATGRGYNEQFF.

This clonotype appeared a few times. The V and J genes are TRBV5-5 and TRBJ2-5; the D is unclear. The CDR3 has 15 residues. V was shortened by 3 bases and J by 5 bases, with 17 bases between the two germline ends. Germline CDR1 is SGHKS and CDR2 is YYEKEE (reference sequence). The CDR3 loop is CASSYGRASWETQYF. The CDR3, as DNA: TGTGCCAGCAGCTATGGACGGGCCTCCTGGGAGACCCAGTACTTC. The full variable domain, in which reference TRBV5-5 and TRBJ2-5 provide the parts outside the CDR3, is DAGVTQSPTHLIKTRGQQVTLRCSPISGHKSVSWYQQVLGQGPQFIFQYYEKEERGRGNFPDRFSARQFPNYSSELNVNALLLGDSALYLCASSYGRASWETQYFGPGTRLLVL.

In its sample, this clonotype was seen many times. This chain uses TRBV5-4 with TRBJ2-3; tentatively, D is TRBD2 (6 bases). In germline, CDR1 is SGHNT, CDR2 YYREEE (reference sequence). Between the trimmed V and J ends, which lost 4 bases and 5 bases, there was a span of 17 bases. The CDR3 has 15 amino acids. The DNA for the CDR3 is TGTGCCAGCAGCCACGACAATAGCGGTCTAGATACGCAGTATTTT. Translation gives CASSHDNSGLDTQYF.

In this sample, this clonotype turned up a few times. The CDR3, as DNA: TGTGCCAGCAGTTCCCAGGTTAATTCACCCCTCCACTTT. Its protein is CASSSQVNSPLHF. This chain links TRBV12-3 or TRBV12-4 with TRBJ1-6, with no clear D. Deletions cut 4 bases from V and 6 bases from J, with 7 bases between. This CDR3 region has 13 residues.

This clonotype was picked up a small number of times. The rearrangement joins TRBV12-3 or TRBV12-4 to TRBJ2-7; D assignment may be TRBD1 or TRBD2 (5 bases each). The CDR3 has 14 amino acids. Between the trimmed V and J ends, which lost 10 bases and 0 bases, there was a span of 16 bases. The CDR3 DNA sequence: TGTGCCACCCCACGGGGCGGATTCTCCTACGAGCAGTACGTC. Its translation is CATPRGGFSYEQYV.

V and J are TRBV15 and TRBJ1-6, with D unresolved. Germline V lookup: CDR1 LNHNV, CDR2 YYDKDF (reference sequence). The V end was cut by 5 bases, the J end by 8 bases, with 10 bases between. This CDR3 region has 13 residues. CDR3 sequence (DNA): TGTGCCACCAGCTGGGGTAGTGATTCACCCCTCCACTTT. It translates to CATSWGSDSPLHF. Full variable domain (rest looked up from reference TRBV15 and TRBJ1-6): DAMVIQNPRYQVTQFGKPVTLSCSQTLNHNVMYWYQQKSSQAPKLLFHYYDKDFNNEADTPDNFQSRRPNTSFCFLDIRSPGLGDTAMYLCATSWGSDSPLHFGNGTRLTVT.

This clonotype was counted a few times. The chain employs TRBV5-1 and TRBJ2-1; perhaps TRBD2 as D (7 bases). The CDR3 is made up of 15 amino acids. Trimming pared 0 bases from V and 9 bases from J, leaving 16 bases between. Germline V gene data show CDR1 as SGHRS and CDR2 as YFSETQ. The CDR3: CASSLAVGGQGEQFF. The CDR3 bases are TGCGCCAGCAGCTTGGCCGTGGGGGGGCAAGGTGAGCAGTTCTTC.

This clonotype was detected only a few times. The chain recombines TRBV11-2 with TRBJ1-6, with D tentatively TRBD1 (6 bases). The CDR3 sequence is 13 residues long. The V and J ends lost 2 bases and 10 bases respectively, with 9 bases between them. The V gene's germline CDR1 is SGHAT and CDR2 FQNNGV. The CDR3 DNA sequence: TGTGCCAGCAGCTTACAGGGGAGGTCACCCCTCCACTTT. Protein: CASSLQGRSPLHF.

This clonotype has just a few counts. This rearrangement joins TRBV29-1 to TRBJ2-1; 7 bases align to TRBD2. The germline V gene has CDR1 SQVTM and CDR2 ANQGSEA. The trim removed 4 bases at V and 8 bases at J, leaving 2 bases unmatched. The CDR3 is made up of 11 amino acids. The CDR3: CSVAREDEQFF. The CDR3 nucleotides are TGCAGCGTTGCCCGGGAGGATGAGCAGTTCTTC.

The CDR3 DNA reads TGCAGTGCTACCGGGGGGGGAGTACTCGCCGGGGAGCTGTTTTTT. Its protein product is CSATGGGVLAGELFF. The chain couples TRBV20-1 to TRBJ2-2; 8 positions match TRBD2. This CDR3 is 15 amino acids long. Germline trimming cut 4 bases from V and 6 bases from J; bases unmatched to any gene: 10. The V gene's germline CDR1 is DFQATT and CDR2 SNEGSKA (reference sequence).

The chain is built from TRBV30 and TRBJ1-5; D is undetermined. The CDR3 totals 16 residues. V gave up 2 bases and J gave up 2 bases, with 16 bases separating them. Germline V gives CDR1 GTSNPN, CDR2 SVGIG (reference sequence). CDR3 DNA: TGTGCCTGGAGTAAGGCGCGGGGAAGTGGCAATCAGCCCCAGCATTTT. As protein: CAWSKARGSGNQPQHF. Full variable domain (missing parts from reference TRBV30 and TRBJ1-5): SQTIHQWPATLVQPVGSPLSLECTVEGTSNPNLYWYRQAAGRGLQLLFYSVGIGQISSEVPQNLSASRPQDRQFILSSKKLLLSDSGFYLCAWSKARGSGNQPQHFGDGTRLSIL.

This clonotype was observed a few times. The CDR3 DNA is TGCGCCAGCAGCCGTGATGTGGGACAGGGGACCTACGAGCAGTACTTC. The encoded protein is CASSRDVGQGTYEQYF. The rearrangement uses TRBV4-1 and TRBJ2-7, with 10 bases fitting TRBD1. CDR1 and CDR2 from the germline V gene are MGHRA and YSYEKL. The CDR3 is 16 amino acids. V was pared by 4 bases and J by 2 bases, with 8 bases of the junction left unmatched.

This clonotype appeared a few times. This rearrangement joins TRBV5-1 to TRBJ2-3; 9 bases align to TRBD2. The CDR3 contains 17 residues. Losses at the gene ends were 1 base for V and 0 bases for J; bases not matched to a gene: 6. Germline CDR1 reads SGHRS; CDR2 reads YFSETQ. The CDR3 nucleotides are TGCGCCAGCAGCTTGAGGGTTAGCGGGGGAAGCACAGATACGCAGTATTTT. This codes for CASSLRVSGGSTDTQYF. The variable domain in full, with the rest retrieved from reference TRBV5-1 and TRBJ2-3, is KAGVTQTPRYLIKTRGQQVTLSCSPISGHRSVSWYQQTPGQGLQFLFEYFSETQRNKGNFPGRFSGRQFSNSRSEMNVSTLELGDSALYLCASSLRVSGGSTDTQYFGPGTRLTVL.

This clonotype was observed a handful of times. The gene calls are TRBV29-1 and TRBJ2-3; tentative D call: TRBD1 (6 bases). Looked up from germline, CDR1 is SQVTM and CDR2 is ANQGSEA. This CDR3 region has 16 residues. Between the trimmed V and J ends, which lost 8 bases and 1 base, there was a span of 22 bases. The CDR3 here is CSPNTLQGRGTDTQYF. The DNA of the CDR3 is TGCAGCCCAAACACGTTACAGGGACGGGGCACAGATACGCAGTATTTT.

J is TRBJ1-5 and V is TRBV7-2; D is unresolved. Trimming left V 5 bases short and J 3 bases short, with 8 bases between. The germline V gene has CDR1 SGHTA and CDR2 FQGNSA. CDR3 length equals 13 residues. The CDR3 DNA reads as TGTGCCAGCAGCCGAGAGCTCAATCAGCCCCAGCATTTT. It is translated as CASSRELNQPQHF.

The sample holds a few counts of this clonotype. The rearrangement uses TRBV5-1 and TRBJ2-4, with 8 bases identical to TRBD2. V was pared by 0 bases and J by 5 bases, with 7 bases of the junction left unmatched. Per germline, CDR1 SGHRS and CDR2 YFSETQ. The CDR3 covers 16 residues. The CDR3 DNA is TGCGCCAGCAGCTTGGCGGGGGGGCTCCAGGAAAACATTCAGTACTTC. Residues: CASSLAGGLQENIQYF.

The V gene is TRBV7-2, the J gene TRBJ1-2; no firm D call. The CDR3 is 13 residues long. The germline V gene has CDR1 SGHTA and CDR2 FQGNSA. V was shortened by 4 bases and J by 8 bases, with 14 bases between the two germline ends. CDR3 protein: CASSSREGGGYTF. The CDR3 DNA reads TGTGCCAGCAGCTCCCGGGAGGGAGGCGGCTACACCTTC.

The chain uses TRBV12-3 or TRBV12-4 and TRBJ2-2; no clear D. The CDR3 has 13 residues. The germline V and J ends were trimmed by 2 bases and 6 bases, with 7 bases remaining between them. This chain's CDR3 is CASSLISAGELFF. The CDR3 nucleotides are TGTGCCAGCAGTTTAATAAGTGCCGGGGAGCTGTTTTTT.